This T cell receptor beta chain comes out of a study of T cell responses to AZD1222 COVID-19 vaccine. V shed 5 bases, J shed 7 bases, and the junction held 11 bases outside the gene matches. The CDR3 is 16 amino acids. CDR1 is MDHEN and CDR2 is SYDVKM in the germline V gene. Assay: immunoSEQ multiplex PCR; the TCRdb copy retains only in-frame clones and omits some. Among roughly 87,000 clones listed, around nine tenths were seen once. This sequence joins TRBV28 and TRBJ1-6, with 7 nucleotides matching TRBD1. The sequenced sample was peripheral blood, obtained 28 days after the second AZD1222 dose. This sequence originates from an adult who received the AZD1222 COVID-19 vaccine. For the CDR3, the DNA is TGTGCCAGCAGTCGCCTTCCACAGGGGTGGAATTCACCCCTCCACTTT. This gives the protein CASSRLPQGWNSPLHF.